This paragraph reports one TCR beta chain. This record comes from a study of blood T cell repertoires in COVID-19. Study-level background: Sources were T cells, B-cell-depleted T cells, or PBMCs; the material itself was cDNA or gDNA.

In the authors' workflow: For nucleated cells, counts were estimated from reference gene primer amplification. Assay used: immunoSEQ multiplex PCR; TCRdb lists only in-frame clones, some missing. V, J and clone size are those of that table, while D and trimming were read from the DNA. The repertoire holds roughly 250,000 clones, with approximately 90% as singletons. Participants spanned ages about 18 to 95 years and resided in around 25 US areas. Self-reported history from a screening survey and questionnaire set each donor's cohort. Germline CDR1 reads SNHLY; CDR2 reads FYNNEI. The length of the CDR3 is 16 residues. Unmatched junction bases numbered 11, after V lost 4 bases and J lost 6 bases.

The receptor was isolated from a woman aged 40-49 years with acute COVID-19. Sequenced sample: PBMCs or T cells enriched from blood (not recorded which). The chain recombines TRBV2 with TRBJ2-7; 11 bases agree with TRBD2. In DNA form, the CDR3 reads TGTGCCAGCAGTGGTAGGGCTAGCGGGAGGAGGTTCGAGCAGTACTTC. Amino acid sequence: CASSGRASGRRFEQYF.